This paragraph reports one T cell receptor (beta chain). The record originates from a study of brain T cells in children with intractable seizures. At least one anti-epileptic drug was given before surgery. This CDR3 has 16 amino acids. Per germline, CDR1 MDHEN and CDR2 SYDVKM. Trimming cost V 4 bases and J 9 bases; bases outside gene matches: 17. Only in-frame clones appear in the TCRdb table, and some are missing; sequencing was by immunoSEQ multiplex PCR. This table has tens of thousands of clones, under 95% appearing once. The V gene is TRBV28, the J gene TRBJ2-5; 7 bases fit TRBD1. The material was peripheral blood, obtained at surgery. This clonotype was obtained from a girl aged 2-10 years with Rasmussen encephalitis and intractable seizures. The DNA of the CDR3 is TGTGCCAGCAGTTCCCCCCGACAGGGACAAGAGATAGCCCAGTACTTC. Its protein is CASSSPRQGQEIAQYF. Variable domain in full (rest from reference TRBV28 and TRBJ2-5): DVKVTQSSRYLVKRTGEKVFLECVQDMDHENMFWYRQDPGLGLRLIYFSYDVKMKEKGDIPEGYSVSREKKERFSLILESASTNQTSMYLCASSSPRQGQEIAQYFGPGTRLLVL.